The 31 T cell receptor beta chains listed next were all sequenced from one sample in a study of human T cells and chemical hapten exposure. Time point: healthy volunteer bleed at 2 weeks. Unseparated into fractions, whole blood served as the source from which total RNA was extracted. Each CDR3 protein is one row after TCRdb ran MiXCR on the RACE reads. The table lists about 130,000 distinct CDR3 sequences, approximately 9.5% of them singletons, with around 1.7% in the top ten. The specimen was whole blood. These receptors all stem from a male donor in good health. Some clones in this sample may be carry-over from other donors' samples.

J is TRBJ1-2 and V is TRBV20-1, with 7 positions matching TRBD1. CDR3 size: 12 residues. After removal of 5 bases from V and 4 bases from J, the junction contained 4 bases not matched to a gene. Per germline, CDR1 DFQATT and CDR2 SNEGSKA (reference sequence). The CDR3 region is CSAWTGGYGYTF. The CDR3 DNA is TGCAGTGCTTGGACAGGAGGCTATGGCTACACCTTC.

Written as DNA, the CDR3 is TGCAGTGCACCGACTAGCGGGAGGCCGGACAATGAGCAGTTCTTC. Translation gives CSAPTSGRPDNEQFF. The chain is built from TRBV20-1 and TRBJ2-1, with TRBD2 matching over 13 bases. V gave up 6 bases and J gave up 5 bases; unmatched junction bases: 7. CDR1 and CDR2 (germline): DFQATT, SNEGSKA (reference sequence). This CDR3 is built from 15 residues.

This clonotype has only a few counts. This chain joins TRBV7-9 and TRBJ1-1; a weak D match, TRBD1 (5 bases). The germline CDR1 and CDR2 sequences are SEHNR and FQNEAQ (reference sequence). V shed 3 bases and J shed 0 bases, with 14 bases lying between them. The CDR3 totals 16 residues. CDR3 bases: TGTGCCAGCAGCTTGCCAACACAGGATTTGAACACTGAAGCTTTCTTT. It translates to CASSLPTQDLNTEAFF.

This chain connects TRBV29-1 to TRBJ2-7; D is undetermined. Trimming took off 4 bases at V and 3 bases at J, with 10 bases between the two ends. The CDR3 extends over 12 amino acids. The germline gives CDR1 SQVTM, CDR2 ANQGSEA. The CDR3 protein is CSVVTDLYEQYF. In nucleotides, the CDR3 is TGCAGCGTTGTGACCGACCTCTACGAGCAGTACTTC.

The V and J genes are TRBV9 and TRBJ2-3; D gene uncertain. Trimming removed 1 base from V and 6 bases from J, with 15 bases in between. CDR1 and CDR2 from the germline V gene are SGDLS and YYNGEE. The CDR3 spans 15 residues. The CDR3 bases are TGTGCCAGCAGCGTAACTCATGAAGGGATGGATACGCAGTATTTT. Translating it yields CASSVTHEGMDTQYF.

This clonotype was found a few times. The V and J genes are TRBV7-2 and TRBJ2-3; 13 positions agree with TRBD2. V was clipped by 1 base and J by 3 bases; unmatched bases: 4. CDR3 length: 17 amino acids. Germline CDR1 and CDR2: SGHTA and FQGNSA. CDR3: CASSLELAGGQTDTQYF. In DNA form, the CDR3 reads TGTGCCAGCAGCTTAGAACTAGCGGGAGGGCAAACAGATACGCAGTATTTT.

In this sample, this clonotype turned up many times. The chain is built from TRBV12-3 or TRBV12-4 and TRBJ2-1; D might be TRBD1 (5 bases). This CDR3 spans 15 amino acids. V was clipped by 5 bases and J by 0 bases, with 11 bases between them. CDR3 residues: CASSPRQSSYNEQFF. In DNA form, the CDR3 reads TGTGCCAGCAGTCCGCGACAGAGCTCCTACAATGAGCAGTTCTTC.

The V call is TRBV6-5, the J call TRBJ2-4; 10 positions match TRBD1. Per the germline V gene, CDR1 is MNHEY and CDR2 is SVGAGI. Trimming at V came to 6 bases and at J to 2 bases, leaving 4 bases not matched to a gene. The CDR3 loop spans 15 amino acids. The CDR3 nucleotides are TGTGCCAGCAGCCCGGACAGGGGGACCAAAAACATTCAGTACTTC. Its translation is CASSPDRGTKNIQYF.

This sequence joins TRBV4-1 and TRBJ1-5; D ambiguous. Germline V lookup: CDR1 MGHRA, CDR2 YSYEKL. This CDR3 has 15 amino acids. V lost 1 base to trimming and J lost 6 bases, with 13 bases between them. The DNA of the CDR3 is TGCGCCAGCAGCCAAGTGTCTTCTGGTAGTCAGCCCCAGCATTTT. It specifies CASSQVSSGSQPQHF.

This sequence joins TRBV10-3 and TRBJ2-6, with TRBD1 identical over 8 bases. V dropped 2 bases and J dropped 4; count of bases not matched to a gene: 7. Germline CDR1 reads ENHRY; CDR2 reads SYGVKD. The CDR3 totals 17 residues. The CDR3 DNA sequence: TGTGCCATCAGTGAGCCACCGACAGGGGTAGGGGCCAACGTCCTGACTTTC. Amino acid sequence: CAISEPPTGVGANVLTF.

The table lists this clonotype with many counts. This chain joins TRBV13 and TRBJ2-1, with D uncertain. The CDR3 length is 12 residues. In germline, CDR1 is PRHDT, CDR2 FYEKMQ (reference sequence). V lost 0 bases and J 10 bases, leaving 7 bases between the germline ends. The CDR3 loop is CASSLGRGEQFF. In DNA, the CDR3 is TGTGCCAGCAGCTTAGGCCGAGGCGAGCAGTTCTTC.

V usage is TRBV7-8 and J usage is TRBJ2-7; 8 positions match TRBD1. The germline CDR1 and CDR2 sequences are SGHVS and FQNEAQ. There are 15 residues in the CDR3. V dropped 4 bases and J dropped 2; count of bases not matched to a gene: 7. The CDR3 DNA follows: TGTGCCAGCAGCTCCGGACAGGGTCTGACCTACGAGCAGTACTTC. Translated: CASSSGQGLTYEQYF.

The V and J genes are TRBV7-9 and TRBJ2-5; possible D gene TRBD2, 6 bases. The CDR3 runs to 15 residues. V was cut by 2 bases and J by 4 bases, with 14 bases left in between. Germline CDR1 SEHNR, CDR2 FQNEAQ (reference sequence). CDR3 DNA sequence: TGTGCCAGCAGCTTAACGCTCAGGAGGGGAGAGACCCAGTACTTC. Protein sequence: CASSLTLRRGETQYF.

The chain is built from TRBV3-1 and TRBJ2-1; D perhaps matches TRBD1 (5 bases). The germline V gene encodes CDR1 LGHDT and CDR2 YNNKEL (reference sequence). V was pared by 1 base and J by 7 bases, with 17 bases between. This CDR3 region has 16 residues. The CDR3 is CASSQGFGQPGNEQFF. CDR3 coding DNA: TGTGCCAGCAGCCAAGGTTTTGGCCAGCCAGGGAATGAGCAGTTCTTC.

This clonotype was seen at least ten times. The rearrangement links TRBV6-2 or TRBV6-3 to TRBJ2-7; 7 bases fit TRBD2. Trimming took 2 bases from V and 2 from J; bases not matched to a gene: 3. Germline values: CDR1 MNHEY, CDR2 SVGEGT. CDR3 length: 14 residues. CDR3 bases: TGTGCCAGCAGTTACGAGGCGGGGGCCTACGAGCAGTACTTC. This sequence encodes CASSYEAGAYEQYF.

In this sample, this clonotype turned up a few times. This chain uses TRBV2 with TRBJ1-2, with 7 positions matching TRBD1. This CDR3 has 16 amino acids. V gave up 3 bases and J gave up 4 bases; unmatched junction bases: 11. From germline, CDR1 is SNHLY and CDR2 FYNNEI. The CDR3: CASSDGTAQETYGYTF. The CDR3, as DNA: TGTGCCAGCAGTGATGGGACAGCCCAAGAGACCTATGGCTACACCTTC.

The J gene is TRBJ1-2, the V gene TRBV7-9; D not resolved. V lost 7 bases and J lost 4, with 16 bases in between. CDR3 length: 14 residues. CDR1 is SEHNR, CDR2 FQNEAQ, per germline (reference sequence). The CDR3 reads CASTPTEIRYGYTF. CDR3 nucleotide sequence: TGTGCCAGCACCCCGACGGAGATCCGCTATGGCTACACCTTC.

This clonotype was counted only a few times. The chain is built from TRBV27 and TRBJ2-5, with 8 bases fitting TRBD1. This CDR3 comprises 14 residues. CDR1 is MNHEY and CDR2 is SMNVEV in the germline V gene (reference sequence). Trimming took 8 bases from V and 5 from J; bases not matched to a gene: 10. This chain's CDR3 is CASRGQGRRETQYF. Here the CDR3 DNA reads TGTGCCAGCCGAGGACAGGGACGTCGGGAGACCCAGTACTTC.

This rearrangement joins TRBV27 to TRBJ1-2; 8 nucleotides match TRBD1. V trimming: 5 bases; J trimming: 6 bases; junction bases outside the gene matches: 14. Germline V lookup: CDR1 MNHEY, CDR2 SMNVEV (reference sequence). The CDR3 loop spans 16 amino acids. The CDR3 region has the DNA TGTGCCAGCAGTCCCCAGGCGCAGGGGGCGAGGGATGGCTACACCTTC. Amino acids: CASSPQAQGARDGYTF.

This clonotype was seen only a few times. The chain is built from TRBV29-1 and TRBJ2-1; D may be TRBD1 (7 bases). CDR3 length: 15 residues. The germline V and J ends were trimmed by 2 bases and 6 bases, with 17 bases remaining between them. Looked up from germline, CDR1 is SQVTM and CDR2 is ANQGSEA. The chain's CDR3 is CSVERGTAHRNEQFF. CDR3 coding DNA: TGCAGCGTTGAACGGGGGACAGCTCACCGCAATGAGCAGTTCTTC.

The genes are TRBV7-9 and TRBJ2-1; D might be TRBD1 (5 bases). The ends were cut back, 4 bases at V and 5 bases at J, with 15 bases in the middle. CDR1 SEHNR and CDR2 FQNEAQ come from the germline V gene (reference sequence). The CDR3 is 15 amino acids. The DNA of the CDR3 is TGTGCCAGCAGCTCACCAACCCGACAGCACAATGAGCAGTTCTTC. Encoded protein: CASSSPTRQHNEQFF.

This clonotype was seen at least ten times. The V call is TRBV20-1, the J call TRBJ2-7, with 14 positions matching TRBD2. CDR3 length: 18 residues. V shed 6 bases, J shed 7 bases, and the junction held 20 bases outside the gene matches. Germline V CDR1 and CDR2: DFQATT, SNEGSKA (reference sequence). CDR3 in amino acids: CSANTGTSGSMTLWEQYF. The CDR3 DNA reads as TGCAGTGCAAACACCGGGACTAGCGGGAGCATGACCTTGTGGGAGCAGTACTTC.

The chain couples TRBV19 to TRBJ1-5; no firm D call. Germline V CDR1 and CDR2: LNHDA, SQIVND (reference sequence). V was pared by 3 bases and J by 10 bases, with 13 bases between. The CDR3 extends over 13 amino acids. CDR3: CASSMKGGGPQHF. The CDR3 nucleotides read TGTGCCAGTAGTATGAAGGGAGGAGGACCCCAGCATTTT.

There are a few counts of this clonotype. The gene calls are TRBV2 and TRBJ2-5; 7 bases agree with TRBD1. CDR1 and CDR2 from the germline V gene are SNHLY and FYNNEI. The V and J ends lost 5 bases and 10 bases, in that order; junction bases with no gene match: 13. This CDR3 is built from 14 residues. The CDR3, as DNA: TGTGCCAGCAGTCCCGACAGGGATTCCTTGGACCAGTACTTC. Its translation is CASSPDRDSLDQYF.

This clonotype was seen only a few times. The chain combines TRBV5-1 with TRBJ2-2; 11 bases agree with TRBD2. CDR1 SGHRS and CDR2 YFSETQ come from the germline V gene. The CDR3 has 16 amino acids. V lost 1 base to trimming and J lost 5 bases; unmatched junction nucleotides: 4. CDR3: CASSLTSGSITGELFF. The CDR3 nucleotides are TGCGCCAGCAGCTTGACTAGCGGGAGTATAACCGGGGAGCTGTTTTTT.

This clonotype was picked up many times. The V call is TRBV3-1, the J call TRBJ1-5; 9 bases align to TRBD1. J gave up 5 bases and V 4 bases, and 12 bases lay outside the gene matches. The CDR3 has 17 residues. Per germline, CDR1 LGHDT and CDR2 YNNKEL (reference sequence). The CDR3 reads CASSPRLRTGVYQPQHF. Written as DNA, the CDR3 is TGTGCCAGCAGCCCGCGGCTTCGGACAGGGGTATATCAGCCCCAGCATTTT.

This chain uses TRBV29-1 with TRBJ2-1; 9 nucleotides agree with TRBD2. Germline V lookup: CDR1 SQVTM, CDR2 ANQGSEA. V gave up 7 bases and J gave up 2 bases; unmatched junction bases: 9. The CDR3 is made up of 15 amino acids. CDR3 in amino acids: CSGETSGLPYNEQFF. In DNA, the CDR3 is TGCAGCGGGGAGACTAGCGGCTTGCCCTACAATGAGCAGTTCTTC.

This clonotype came up many times. V and J are TRBV7-2 and TRBJ1-5; tentatively, D is TRBD1 (6 bases). The CDR3 is 15 residues long. V lost 5 bases, J lost 2 bases, and 13 bases lay in between. Germline V lookup: CDR1 SGHTA, CDR2 FQGNSA. CDR3 loop: CASSPGQLGNQPQHF. The CDR3 nucleotides read TGTGCCAGCAGCCCCGGACAGCTAGGCAATCAGCCCCAGCATTTT.

This clonotype has ten or more counts. V is TRBV6-6 and J is TRBJ1-2, with D hard to call. Germline V gives CDR1 MNHNY, CDR2 SVGAGI (reference sequence). This CDR3 spans 13 amino acids. Trimming pared 5 bases from V and 8 bases from J, leaving 15 bases between. This CDR3 reads CASSTSDPRGYTF. In DNA, the CDR3 is TGTGCCAGCAGTACGAGCGATCCGAGAGGCTACACCTTC.

The chain is built from TRBV4-2 and TRBJ2-2; the D gene is possibly TRBD1 (6 bases). The V gene's germline CDR1 is LGHNA and CDR2 YNFKEQ. This CDR3 has 16 residues. The V and J ends lost 4 bases and 0 bases respectively, with 12 bases between them. In nucleotides, the CDR3 is TGTGCCAGCAGCCCCCTGGGGGCCCCGAACACCGGGGAGCTGTTTTTT. Translating gives CASSPLGAPNTGELFF.

The chain uses TRBV7-9 and TRBJ2-5; 7 bases line up with TRBD1. The germline CDR1 and CDR2 sequences are SEHNR and FQNEAQ (reference sequence). The CDR3 is 14 amino acids. Unmatched junction bases numbered 6, after V lost 6 bases and J lost 2 bases. CDR3 coding DNA: TGTGCCAGCAGTTCCGGACAGGAACAAGAGACCCAGTACTTC. Translating gives CASSSGQEQETQYF.